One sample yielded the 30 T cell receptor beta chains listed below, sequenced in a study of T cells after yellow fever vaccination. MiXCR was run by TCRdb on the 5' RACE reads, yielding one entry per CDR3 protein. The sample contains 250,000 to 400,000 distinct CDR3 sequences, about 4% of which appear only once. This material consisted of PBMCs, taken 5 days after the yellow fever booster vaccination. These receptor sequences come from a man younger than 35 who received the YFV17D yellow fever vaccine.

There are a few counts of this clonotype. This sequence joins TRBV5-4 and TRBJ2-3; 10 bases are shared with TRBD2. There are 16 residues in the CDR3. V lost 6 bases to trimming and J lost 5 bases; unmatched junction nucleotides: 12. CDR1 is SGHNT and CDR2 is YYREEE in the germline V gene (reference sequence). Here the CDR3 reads CASTTKSSGGIDTQYF. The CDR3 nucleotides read TGTGCCAGCACCACGAAATCTAGCGGGGGTATAGATACGCAGTATTTT. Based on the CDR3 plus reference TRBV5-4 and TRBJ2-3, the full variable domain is ETGVTQSPTHLIKTRGQQVTLRCSSQSGHNTVSWYQQALGQGPQFIFQYYREEENGRGNFPPRFSGLQFPNYSSELNVNALELDDSALYLCASTTKSSGGIDTQYFGPGTRLTVL.

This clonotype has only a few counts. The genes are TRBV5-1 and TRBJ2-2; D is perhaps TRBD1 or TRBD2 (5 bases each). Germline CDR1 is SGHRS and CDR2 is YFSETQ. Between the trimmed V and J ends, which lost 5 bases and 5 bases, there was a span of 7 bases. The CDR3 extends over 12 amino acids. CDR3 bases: TGCGCCAGCAGTTGGGGGACCGGGGAGCTGTTTTTT. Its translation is CASSWGTGELFF.

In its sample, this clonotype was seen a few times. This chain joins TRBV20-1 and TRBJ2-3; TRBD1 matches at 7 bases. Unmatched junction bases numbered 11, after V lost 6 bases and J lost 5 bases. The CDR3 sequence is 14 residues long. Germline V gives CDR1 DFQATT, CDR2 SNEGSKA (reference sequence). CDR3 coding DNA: TGCAGTGCCACTCAGGGGGTCCGAGTAGATACGCAGTATTTT. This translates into CSATQGVRVDTQYF.

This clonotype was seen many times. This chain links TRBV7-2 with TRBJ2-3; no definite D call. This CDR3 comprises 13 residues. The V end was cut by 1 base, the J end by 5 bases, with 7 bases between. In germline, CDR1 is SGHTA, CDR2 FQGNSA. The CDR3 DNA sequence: TGTGCCAGCAGCTTAGATATTAGAGATACGCAGTATTTT. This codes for CASSLDIRDTQYF.

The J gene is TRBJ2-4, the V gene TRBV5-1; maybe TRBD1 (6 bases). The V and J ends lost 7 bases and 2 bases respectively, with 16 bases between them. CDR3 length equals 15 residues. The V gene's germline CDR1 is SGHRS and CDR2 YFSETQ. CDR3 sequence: CASGVDSATKNIQYF. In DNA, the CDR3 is TGCGCCAGCGGCGTGGACAGTGCCACCAAAAACATTCAGTACTTC.

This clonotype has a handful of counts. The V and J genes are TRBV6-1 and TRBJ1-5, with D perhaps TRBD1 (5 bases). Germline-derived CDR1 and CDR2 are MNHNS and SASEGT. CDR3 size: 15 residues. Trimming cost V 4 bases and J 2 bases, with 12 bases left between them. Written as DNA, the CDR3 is TGTGCCAGCAGTGTATTGACAGTGGGCAATCAGCCCCAGCATTTT. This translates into CASSVLTVGNQPQHF.

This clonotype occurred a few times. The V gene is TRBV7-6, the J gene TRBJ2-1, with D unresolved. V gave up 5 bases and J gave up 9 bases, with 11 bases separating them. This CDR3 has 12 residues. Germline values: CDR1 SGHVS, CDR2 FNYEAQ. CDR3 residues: CASSPLGREQFF. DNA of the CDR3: TGTGCCAGCAGCCCACTTGGGCGTGAGCAGTTCTTC.

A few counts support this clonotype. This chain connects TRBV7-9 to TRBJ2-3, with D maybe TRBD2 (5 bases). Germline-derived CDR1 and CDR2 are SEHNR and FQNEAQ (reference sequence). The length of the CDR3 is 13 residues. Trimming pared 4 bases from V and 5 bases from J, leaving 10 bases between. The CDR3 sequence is CASSYSEGDTQYF. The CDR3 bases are TGTGCCAGCAGCTATTCCGAGGGAGATACGCAGTATTTT.

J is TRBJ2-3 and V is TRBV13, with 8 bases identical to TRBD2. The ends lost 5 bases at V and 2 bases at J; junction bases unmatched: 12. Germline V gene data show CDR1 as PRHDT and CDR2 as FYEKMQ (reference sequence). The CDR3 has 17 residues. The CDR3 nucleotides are TGTGCCAGCAGCCTCCGTCGCGGGGGGCAGATCACAGATACGCAGTATTTT. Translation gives CASSLRRGGQITDTQYF.

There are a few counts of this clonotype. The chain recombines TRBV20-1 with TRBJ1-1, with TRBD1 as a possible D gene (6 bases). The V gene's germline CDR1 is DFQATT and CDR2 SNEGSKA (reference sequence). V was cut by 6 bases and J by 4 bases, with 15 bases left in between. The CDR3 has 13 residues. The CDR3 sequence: CSAGGHPGTEAFF. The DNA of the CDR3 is TGCAGTGCGGGGGGACACCCGGGCACTGAAGCTTTCTTT.

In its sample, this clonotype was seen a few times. This CDR3 reads CASSDNRLSSGNTIYF. In nucleotides, the CDR3 is TGCGCCAGCAGCGATAACAGGCTAAGCTCTGGAAACACCATATATTTT. V gene TRBV5-1 combines with J gene TRBJ1-3; tentative D call: TRBD1 (5 bases). Trimming cost V 4 bases and J 0 bases, with 14 bases left between them. From germline, CDR1 is SGHRS and CDR2 YFSETQ. The CDR3 has 16 residues. The whole variable domain, remainder taken from reference TRBV5-1 and TRBJ1-3, is KAGVTQTPRYLIKTRGQQVTLSCSPISGHRSVSWYQQTPGQGLQFLFEYFSETQRNKGNFPGRFSGRQFSNSRSEMNVSTLELGDSALYLCASSDNRLSSGNTIYFGEGSWLTVV.

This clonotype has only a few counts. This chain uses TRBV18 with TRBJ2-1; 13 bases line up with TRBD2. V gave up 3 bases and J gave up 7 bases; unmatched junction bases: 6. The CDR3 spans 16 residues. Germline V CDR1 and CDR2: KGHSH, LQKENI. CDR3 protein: CASSPPGTSGENEQFF. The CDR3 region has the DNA TGTGCCAGCTCACCCCCCGGGACTAGCGGGGAGAATGAGCAGTTCTTC.

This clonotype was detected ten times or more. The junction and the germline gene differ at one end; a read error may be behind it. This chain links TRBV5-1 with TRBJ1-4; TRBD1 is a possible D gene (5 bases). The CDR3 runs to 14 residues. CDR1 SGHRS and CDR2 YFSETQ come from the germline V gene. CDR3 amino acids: CASGLVTGKEKLFF. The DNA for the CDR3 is TGCGCCAGCGGCTTGGTAACAGGCAAAGAAAAACTGTTTTTT.

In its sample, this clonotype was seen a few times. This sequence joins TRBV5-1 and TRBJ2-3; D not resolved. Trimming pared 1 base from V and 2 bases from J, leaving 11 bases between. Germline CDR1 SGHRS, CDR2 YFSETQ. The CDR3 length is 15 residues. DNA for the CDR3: TGCGCCAGCAGCTTGTGGAGAGACTTCACAGATACGCAGTATTTT. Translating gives CASSLWRDFTDTQYF.

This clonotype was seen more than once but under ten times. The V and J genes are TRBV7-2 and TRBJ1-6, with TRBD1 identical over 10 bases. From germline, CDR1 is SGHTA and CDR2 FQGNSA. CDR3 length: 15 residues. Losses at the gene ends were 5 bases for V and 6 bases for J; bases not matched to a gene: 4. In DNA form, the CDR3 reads TGTGCCAGCAGCATGGGACAGGGGATTAATTCACCCCTCCACTTT. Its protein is CASSMGQGINSPLHF.

CDR3 DNA: TGTGCCAGCAGCCCGACCGCAGCGAACACTGAAGCTTTCTTT. Its translation: CASSPTAANTEAFF. The V gene is TRBV5-6, the J gene TRBJ1-1, with D uncertain. The CDR3 has 14 residues. Germline CDR1 SGHDT, CDR2 YYEEEE. V was cut by 4 bases and J by 1 base, with 11 bases left in between.

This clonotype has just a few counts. CDR3 sequence: CASSLAYGAGNTIYF. The CDR3 DNA sequence: TGTGCCAGCAGCTTAGCTTACGGGGCTGGAAACACCATATATTTT. The chain carries TRBV7-9 and TRBJ1-3; D not certain. Germline values: CDR1 SEHNR, CDR2 FQNEAQ (reference sequence). This CDR3 comprises 15 residues. Trimming cost V 0 bases and J 2 bases, with 8 bases left between them. Full variable domain (remainder filled in from reference TRBV7-9 and TRBJ1-3): DTGVSQNPRHKITKRGQNVTFRCDPISEHNRLYWYRQTLGQGPEFLTYFQNEAQLEKSRLLSDRFSAERPKGSFSTLEIQRTEQGDSAMYLCASSLAYGAGNTIYFGEGSWLTVV.

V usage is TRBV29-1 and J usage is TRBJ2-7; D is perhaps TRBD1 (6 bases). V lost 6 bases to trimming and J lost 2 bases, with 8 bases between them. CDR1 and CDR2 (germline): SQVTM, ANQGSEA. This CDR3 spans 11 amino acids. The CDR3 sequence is CSVGTPYEQYF. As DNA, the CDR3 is TGCAGCGTCGGGACACCCTACGAGCAGTACTTC.

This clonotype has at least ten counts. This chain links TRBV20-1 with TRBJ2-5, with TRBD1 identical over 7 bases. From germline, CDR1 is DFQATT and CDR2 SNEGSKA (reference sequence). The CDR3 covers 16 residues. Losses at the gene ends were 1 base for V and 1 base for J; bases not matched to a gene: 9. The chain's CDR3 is CSARGGQDFSQETQYF. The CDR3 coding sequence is TGCAGTGCTAGAGGCGGACAGGACTTCTCCCAAGAGACCCAGTACTTC.

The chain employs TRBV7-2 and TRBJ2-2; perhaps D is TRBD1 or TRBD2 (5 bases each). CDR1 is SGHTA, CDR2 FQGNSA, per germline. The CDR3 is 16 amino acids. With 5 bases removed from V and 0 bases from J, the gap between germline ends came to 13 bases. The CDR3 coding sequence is TGTGCCAGCAGCCCAACCGGGACCACGAACACCGGGGAGCTGTTTTTT. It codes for CASSPTGTTNTGELFF.

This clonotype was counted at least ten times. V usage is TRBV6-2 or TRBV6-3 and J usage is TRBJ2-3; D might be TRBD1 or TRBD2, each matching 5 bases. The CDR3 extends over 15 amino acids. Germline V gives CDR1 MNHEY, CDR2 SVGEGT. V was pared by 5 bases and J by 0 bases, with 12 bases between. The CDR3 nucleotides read TGTGCCAGCAGTGCGAGGGGCGGCAGCACAGATACGCAGTATTTT. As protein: CASSARGGSTDTQYF.

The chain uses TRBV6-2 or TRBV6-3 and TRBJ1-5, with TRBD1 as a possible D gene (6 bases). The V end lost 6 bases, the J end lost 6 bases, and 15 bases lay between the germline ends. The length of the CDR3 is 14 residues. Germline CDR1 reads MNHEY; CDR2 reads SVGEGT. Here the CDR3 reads CASRHSDSLQPQHF. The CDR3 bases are TGTGCCAGCAGGCATTCGGACAGCCTTCAGCCCCAGCATTTT.

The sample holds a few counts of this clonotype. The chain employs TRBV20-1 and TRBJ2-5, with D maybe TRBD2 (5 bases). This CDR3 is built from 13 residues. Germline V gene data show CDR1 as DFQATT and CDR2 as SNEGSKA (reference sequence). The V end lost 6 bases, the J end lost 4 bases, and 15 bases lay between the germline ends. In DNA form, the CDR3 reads TGCAGTGCAAGGACGGACTGGGGAGAGACCCAGTACTTC. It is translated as CSARTDWGETQYF.

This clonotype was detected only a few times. This chain's CDR3 is CASTLRQGTGELFF. The CDR3 coding sequence is TGCGCCAGCACCCTTCGGCAGGGAACCGGGGAGCTGTTTTTT. The chain uses TRBV5-1 and TRBJ2-2; D may be TRBD1 (5 bases). Germline CDR1 SGHRS, CDR2 YFSETQ. This CDR3 contains 14 residues. The V end was cut by 6 bases, the J end by 5 bases, with 14 bases between.

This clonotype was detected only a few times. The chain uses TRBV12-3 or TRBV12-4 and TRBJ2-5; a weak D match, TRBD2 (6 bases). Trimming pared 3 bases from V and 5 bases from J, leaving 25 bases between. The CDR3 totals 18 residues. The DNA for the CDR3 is TGTGCCAGCAGTTTCCCCAGGACCGGGACTCAGACACGGGAGACCCAGTACTTC. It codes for CASSFPRTGTQTRETQYF.

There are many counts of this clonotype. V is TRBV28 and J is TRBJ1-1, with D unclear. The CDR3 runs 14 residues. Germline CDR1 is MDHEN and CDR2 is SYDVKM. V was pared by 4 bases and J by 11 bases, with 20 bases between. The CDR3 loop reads CASSYALGIFDAFF. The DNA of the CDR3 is TGTGCCAGCAGTTACGCCCTTGGGATCTTCGATGCTTTCTTT. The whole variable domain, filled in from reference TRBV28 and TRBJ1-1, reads DVKVTQSSRYLVKRTGEKVFLECVQDMDHENMFWYRQDPGLGLRLIYFSYDVKMKEKGDIPEGYSVSREKKERFSLILESASTNQTSMYLCASSYALGIFDAFFGQGTRLTVV.

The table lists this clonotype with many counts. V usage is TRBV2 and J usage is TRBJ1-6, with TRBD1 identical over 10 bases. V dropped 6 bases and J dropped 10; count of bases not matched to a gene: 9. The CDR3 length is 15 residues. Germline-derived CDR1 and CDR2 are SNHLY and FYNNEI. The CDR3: CASRERGTGVSPLHF. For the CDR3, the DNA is TGTGCCAGCAGAGAACGCGGGACAGGGGTCTCACCCCTCCACTTT.

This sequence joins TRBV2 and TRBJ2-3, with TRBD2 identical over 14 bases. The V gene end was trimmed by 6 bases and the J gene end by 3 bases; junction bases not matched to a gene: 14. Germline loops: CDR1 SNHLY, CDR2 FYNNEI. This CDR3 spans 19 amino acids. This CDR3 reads CASRLPTSGGELTTDTQYF. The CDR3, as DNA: TGTGCCAGCAGGCTGCCGACTAGCGGGGGGGAACTTACAACAGATACGCAGTATTTT.

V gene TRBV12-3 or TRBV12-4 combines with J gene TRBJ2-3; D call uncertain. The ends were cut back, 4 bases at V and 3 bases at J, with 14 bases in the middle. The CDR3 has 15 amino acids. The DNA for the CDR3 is TGTGCCAGCAGTTCACCGGGCCCTCGAACAGATACGCAGTATTTT. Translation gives CASSSPGPRTDTQYF.

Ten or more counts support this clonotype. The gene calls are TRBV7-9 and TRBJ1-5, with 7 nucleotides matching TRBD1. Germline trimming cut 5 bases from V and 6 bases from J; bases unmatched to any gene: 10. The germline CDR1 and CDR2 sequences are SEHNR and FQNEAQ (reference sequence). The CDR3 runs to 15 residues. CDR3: CASSPPGGPGQPQHF. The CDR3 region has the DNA TGTGCCAGCAGCCCACCAGGGGGGCCAGGTCAGCCCCAGCATTTT.